This T cell receptor (beta chain) was sequenced during a study of CD4 and CD8 cells across lung adenocarcinoma regions. Samples came from patients with localized non-small cell lung adenocarcinoma. This clonotype was counted between two and nine times. MiXCR, applied by TCRdb to the PCR reads, yields one record per CDR3 protein. This sample has more than 6,500 distinct CDR3 sequences; under 70% occur once, and the top ten carry around two fifths. The CDR3 totals 16 residues. V gave up 5 bases and J gave up 2 bases; unmatched junction bases: 7. Germline CDR1 and CDR2: MNHNS and SASEGT. This clonotype was sampled from a male donor with lung adenocarcinoma. The CD4 and CD8 labels of this study may be unreliable. The rearrangement uses TRBV6-1 and TRBJ2-3; TRBD2 agrees at 10 bases. Sequencing input: CD8+ T cells from the center of a lung tumor. The CDR3 is CASSQGLASPTDTQYF. CDR3 nucleotide sequence: TGTGCCAGCAGTCAGGGACTAGCGAGCCCCACAGATACGCAGTATTTT.